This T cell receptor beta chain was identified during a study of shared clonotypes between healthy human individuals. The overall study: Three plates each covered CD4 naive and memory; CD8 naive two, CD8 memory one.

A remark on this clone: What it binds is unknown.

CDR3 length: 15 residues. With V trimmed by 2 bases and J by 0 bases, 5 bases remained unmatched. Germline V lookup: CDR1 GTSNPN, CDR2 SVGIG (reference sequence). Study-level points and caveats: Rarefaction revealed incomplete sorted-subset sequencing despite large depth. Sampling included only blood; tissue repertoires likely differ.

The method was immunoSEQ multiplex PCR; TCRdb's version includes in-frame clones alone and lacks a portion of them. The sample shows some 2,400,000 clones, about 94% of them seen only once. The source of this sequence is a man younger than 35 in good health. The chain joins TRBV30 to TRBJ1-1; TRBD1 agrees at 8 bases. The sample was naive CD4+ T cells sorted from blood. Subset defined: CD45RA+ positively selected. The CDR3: CAWSIGTGLNTEAFF. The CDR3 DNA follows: TGTGCCTGGAGTATAGGGACAGGACTGAACACTGAAGCTTTCTTT.